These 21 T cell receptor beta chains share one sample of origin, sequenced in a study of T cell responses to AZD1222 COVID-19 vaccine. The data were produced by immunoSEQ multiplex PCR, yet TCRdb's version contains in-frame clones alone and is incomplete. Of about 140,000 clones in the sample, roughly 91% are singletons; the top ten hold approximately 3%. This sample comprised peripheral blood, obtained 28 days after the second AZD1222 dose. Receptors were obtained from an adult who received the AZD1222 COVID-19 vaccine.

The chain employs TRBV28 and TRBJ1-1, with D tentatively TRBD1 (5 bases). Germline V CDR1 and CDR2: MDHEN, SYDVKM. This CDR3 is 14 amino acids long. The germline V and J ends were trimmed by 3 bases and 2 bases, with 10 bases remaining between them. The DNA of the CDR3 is TGTGCCAGCAGTTTGGGTACAGGTAACACTGAAGCTTTCTTT. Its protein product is CASSLGTGNTEAFF.

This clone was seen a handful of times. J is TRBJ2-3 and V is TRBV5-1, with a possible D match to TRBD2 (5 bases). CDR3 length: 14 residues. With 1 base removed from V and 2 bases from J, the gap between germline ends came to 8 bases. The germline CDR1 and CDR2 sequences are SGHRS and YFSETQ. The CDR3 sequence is CASSLTRTTDTQYF. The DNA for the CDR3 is TGCGCCAGCAGCTTGACTAGGACCACAGATACGCAGTATTTT.

CDR3 DNA sequence: TGTGCCAGCAGTTGGTTAAACGGGGGGGCGGACGAGCAGTACTTC. As protein: CASSWLNGGADEQYF. V and J are TRBV28 and TRBJ2-7; 8 bases are shared with TRBD2. The CDR3 spans 15 residues. Germline CDR1 and CDR2: MDHEN and SYDVKM. The V and J ends lost 4 bases and 5 bases, in that order; junction bases with no gene match: 10.

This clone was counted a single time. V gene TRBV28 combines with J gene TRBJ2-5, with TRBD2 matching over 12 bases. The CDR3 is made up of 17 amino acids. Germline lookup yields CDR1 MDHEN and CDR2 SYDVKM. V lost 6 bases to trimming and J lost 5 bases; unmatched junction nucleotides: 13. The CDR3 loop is CASSLGTSGLVGETQYF. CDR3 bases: TGTGCCAGCAGCCTCGGGACTAGCGGGCTGGTGGGGGAGACCCAGTACTTC. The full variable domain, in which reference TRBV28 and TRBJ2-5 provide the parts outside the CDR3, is DVKVTQSSRYLVKRTGEKVFLECVQDMDHENMFWYRQDPGLGLRLIYFSYDVKMKEKGDIPEGYSVSREKKERFSLILESASTNQTSMYLCASSLGTSGLVGETQYFGPGTRLLVL.

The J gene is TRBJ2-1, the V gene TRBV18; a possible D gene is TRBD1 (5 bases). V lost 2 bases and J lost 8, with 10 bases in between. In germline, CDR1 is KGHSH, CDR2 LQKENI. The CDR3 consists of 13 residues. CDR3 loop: CASSPNQGDEQFF. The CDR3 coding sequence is TGTGCCAGCTCACCAAATCAGGGCGATGAGCAGTTCTTC.

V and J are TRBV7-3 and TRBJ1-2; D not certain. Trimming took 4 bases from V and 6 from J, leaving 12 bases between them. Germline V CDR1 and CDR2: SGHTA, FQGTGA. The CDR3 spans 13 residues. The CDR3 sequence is CASSYRDGHGYTF. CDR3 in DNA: TGTGCCAGCAGCTATCGAGACGGACATGGCTACACCTTC.

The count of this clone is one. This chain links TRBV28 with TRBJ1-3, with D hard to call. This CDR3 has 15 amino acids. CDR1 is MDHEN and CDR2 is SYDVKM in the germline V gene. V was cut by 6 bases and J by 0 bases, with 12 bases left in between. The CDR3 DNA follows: TGTGCCAGCAGCCCCTGGTGGCGCTCTGGAAACACCATATATTTT. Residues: CASSPWWRSGNTIYF.

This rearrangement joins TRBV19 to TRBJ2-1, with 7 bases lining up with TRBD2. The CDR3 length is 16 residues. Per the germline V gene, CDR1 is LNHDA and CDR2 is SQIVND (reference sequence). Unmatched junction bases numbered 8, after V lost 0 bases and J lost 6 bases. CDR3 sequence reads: CASSIDLGRVGNEQFF. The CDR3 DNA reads TGTGCCAGTAGTATAGATCTTGGGAGGGTTGGCAATGAGCAGTTCTTC. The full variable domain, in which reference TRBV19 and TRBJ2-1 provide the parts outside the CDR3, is DGGITQSPKYLFRKEGQNVTLSCEQNLNHDAMYWYRQDPGQGLRLIYYSQIVNDFQKGDIAEGYSVSREKKESFPLTVTSAQKNPTAFYLCASSIDLGRVGNEQFFGPGTRLTVL.

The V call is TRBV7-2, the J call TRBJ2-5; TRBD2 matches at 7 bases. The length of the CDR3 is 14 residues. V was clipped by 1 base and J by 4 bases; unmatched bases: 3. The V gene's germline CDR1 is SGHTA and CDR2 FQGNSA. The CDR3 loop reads CASSLVTGGETQYF. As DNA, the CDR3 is TGTGCCAGCAGCTTAGTGACGGGGGGAGAGACCCAGTACTTC.

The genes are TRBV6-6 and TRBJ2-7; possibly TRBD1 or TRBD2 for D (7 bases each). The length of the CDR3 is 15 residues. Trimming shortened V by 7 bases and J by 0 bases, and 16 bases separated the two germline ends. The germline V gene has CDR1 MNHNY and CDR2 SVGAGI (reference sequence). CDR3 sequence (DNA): TGTGCCAGCAAACTGGGAGGGGACAGCTCCTACGAGCAGTACTTC. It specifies CASKLGGDSSYEQYF.

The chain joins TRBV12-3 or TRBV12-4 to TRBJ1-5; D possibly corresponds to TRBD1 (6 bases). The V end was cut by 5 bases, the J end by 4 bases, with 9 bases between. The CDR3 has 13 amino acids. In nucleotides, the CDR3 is TGTGCCAGCAGTCAGCAGGGGAATCAGCCCCAGCATTTT. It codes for CASSQQGNQPQHF.

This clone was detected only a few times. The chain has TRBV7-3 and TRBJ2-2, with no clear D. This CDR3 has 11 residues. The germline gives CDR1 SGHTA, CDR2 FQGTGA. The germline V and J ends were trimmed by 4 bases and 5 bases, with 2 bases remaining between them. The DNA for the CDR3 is TGTGCCAGCAGCTCTACCGGGGAGCTGTTTTTT. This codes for CASSSTGELFF.

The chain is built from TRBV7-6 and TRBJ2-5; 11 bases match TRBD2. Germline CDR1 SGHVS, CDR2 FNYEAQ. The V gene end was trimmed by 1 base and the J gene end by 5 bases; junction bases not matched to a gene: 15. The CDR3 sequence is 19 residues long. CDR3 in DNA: TGTGCCAGCAGCTTAGGGGGAGGACCCCGACTAGCGGGATTGGAGACCCAGTACTTC. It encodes CASSLGGGPRLAGLETQYF. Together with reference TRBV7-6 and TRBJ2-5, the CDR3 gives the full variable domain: GAGVSQSPRYKVTKRGQDVALRCDPISGHVSLYWYRQALGQGPEFLTYFNYEAQQDKSGLPNDRFSAERPEGSISTLTIQRTEQRDSAMYRCASSLGGGPRLAGLETQYFGPGTRLLVL.

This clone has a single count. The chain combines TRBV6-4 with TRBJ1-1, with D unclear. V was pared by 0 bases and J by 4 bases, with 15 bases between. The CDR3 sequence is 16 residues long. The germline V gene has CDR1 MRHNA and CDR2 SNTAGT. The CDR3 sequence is CASSDSSLGEGTEAFF. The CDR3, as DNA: TGTGCCAGCAGTGACTCGAGTTTGGGTGAGGGCACTGAAGCTTTCTTT.

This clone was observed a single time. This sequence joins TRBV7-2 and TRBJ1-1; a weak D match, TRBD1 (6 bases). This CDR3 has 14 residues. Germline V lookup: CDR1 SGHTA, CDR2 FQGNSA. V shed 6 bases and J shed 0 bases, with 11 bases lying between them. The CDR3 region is CASRTGQMNTEAFF. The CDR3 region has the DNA TGTGCCAGCAGAACCGGACAGATGAACACTGAAGCTTTCTTT.

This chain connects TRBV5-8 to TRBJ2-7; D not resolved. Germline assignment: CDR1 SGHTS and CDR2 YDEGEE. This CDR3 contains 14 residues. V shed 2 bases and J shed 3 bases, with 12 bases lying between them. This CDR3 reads CASSLGLSFYEQYF. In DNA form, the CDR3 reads TGTGCCAGCAGCTTAGGTCTGAGCTTCTACGAGCAGTACTTC. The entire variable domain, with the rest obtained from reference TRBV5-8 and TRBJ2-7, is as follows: EAGVTQSPTHLIKTRGQQATLRCSPISGHTSVYWYQQALGLGLQFLLWYDEGEERNRGNFPPRFSGRQFPNYSSELNVNALELEDSALYLCASSLGLSFYEQYFGPGTRLTVT.

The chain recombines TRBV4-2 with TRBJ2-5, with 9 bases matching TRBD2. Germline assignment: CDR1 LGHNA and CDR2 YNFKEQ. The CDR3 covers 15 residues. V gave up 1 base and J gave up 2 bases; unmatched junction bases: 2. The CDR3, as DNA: TGTGCCAGCAGCCAAGGGGCGGGGGGGCAAGAGACCCAGTACTTC. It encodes CASSQGAGGQETQYF.

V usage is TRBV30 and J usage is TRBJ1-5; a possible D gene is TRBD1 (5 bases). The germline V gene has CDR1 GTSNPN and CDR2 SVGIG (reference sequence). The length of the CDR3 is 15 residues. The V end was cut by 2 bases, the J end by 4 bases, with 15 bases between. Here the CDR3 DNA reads TGTGCCTGGAGTCGGGAGGCCCAGGGAAATCAGCCCCAGCATTTT. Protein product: CAWSREAQGNQPQHF.

The CDR3 sequence is CASSLRGLFYRGYTF. The CDR3 coding sequence is TGTGCCAGCAGTTTACGGGGCCTTTTCTATCGTGGCTACACCTTC. The gene calls are TRBV28 and TRBJ1-2; D may be TRBD1 (5 bases). This CDR3 contains 15 residues. Germline values: CDR1 MDHEN, CDR2 SYDVKM. Trimming took 2 bases from V and 7 from J, leaving 17 bases between them.

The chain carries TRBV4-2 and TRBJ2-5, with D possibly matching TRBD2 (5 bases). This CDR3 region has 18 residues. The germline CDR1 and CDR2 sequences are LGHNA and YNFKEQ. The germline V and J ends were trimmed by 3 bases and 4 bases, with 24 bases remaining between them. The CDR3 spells CASSQDYQDQLGTETQYF. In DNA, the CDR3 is TGTGCCAGCAGCCAGGATTACCAAGATCAACTAGGTACAGAGACCCAGTACTTC.

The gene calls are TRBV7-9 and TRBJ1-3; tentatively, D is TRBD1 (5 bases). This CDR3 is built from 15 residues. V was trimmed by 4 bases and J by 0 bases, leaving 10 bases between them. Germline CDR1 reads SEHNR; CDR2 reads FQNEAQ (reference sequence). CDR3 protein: CASSSRTSSGNTIYF. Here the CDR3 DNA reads TGTGCCAGCAGCTCTCGGACAAGCTCTGGAAACACCATATATTTT.